These T cell receptor beta chains were read from a single sample in a study of shared clonotypes between healthy human individuals. Clones were sequenced by immunoSEQ multiplex PCR, and TCRdb holds only the in-frame ones, with some missing. The repertoire has approximately 2.3 million clones, about 92% of them found once; the top ten carry 0.3% to 0.4%. The sample consisted of naive CD4+ T cells from PBMCs. These receptors were obtained from a man between 18 and 35 years old in good health. Some clones in this sample may be carry-over from other donors' samples. Each CDR3 is given with its conserved first and last residue. The order of the fields is D gene, V gene, clone size, J gene, CDR3 length, CDR3 DNA, CDR3 protein. A D gene is named only where the DNA matches it firmly. Some rows have no size entry. The others give once, few or many, or a class for an expanded clone.

-	TRBV5-1	few	TRBJ1-1	14	TGCGCCAGCAGCTTCAGCGAGGGGGACACTGAAGCTTTCTTT	CASSFSEGDTEAFF
-	TRBV2	many	TRBJ2-2	16	TGTGCCAGCAGTGAAGAGGGCGGTTCGAACACCGGGGAGCTGTTTTTT	CASSEEGGSNTGELFF
-	TRBV6-1	-	TRBJ1-1	11	TGTGCCAGCACGGGGATCACTGAAGCTTTCTTT	CASTGITEAFF
-	TRBV19	once	TRBJ2-5	16	TGTGCCAGTAGTATTGGGCAGGCTACGTACCAAGAGACCCAGTACTTC	CASSIGQATYQETQYF
-	TRBV11-2	-	TRBJ1-2	13	TGTGCCAGCAGCTTAATCACAGGAGGTGGCTACACCTTC	CASSLITGGGYTF
-	TRBV28	-	TRBJ1-2	19	TGTGCCAGCAGTTTACACCCTATAGTAGGCTGGGACGGGGAGGCTGGCTACACCTTC	CASSLHPIVGWDGEAGYTF
-	TRBV6-1	-	TRBJ2-1	15	TGTGCCAGCACCGAACGTACGAGCTCCTACAATGAGCAGTTCTTC	CASTERTSSYNEQFF
-	TRBV11-2	-	TRBJ2-5	13	TGTGCCAGCAGCTCCCTAGACCGAGAGACCCAGTACTTC	CASSSLDRETQYF
-	TRBV2	-	TRBJ2-7	16	TGTGCCAGCGGCCAGTGGACAGTAATTAGCTCCTACGAGCAGTACTTC	CASGQWTVISSYEQYF
-	TRBV30	-	TRBJ2-7	13	TGTGCCTGGAATGGGGGGCGCATCTACGAGCAGTACTTC	CAWNGGRIYEQYF
-	TRBV6-1	-	TRBJ2-3	14	TGTGCCAGCAGTGAAGGAGACGGCACAGATACGCAGTATTTT	CASSEGDGTDTQYF
-	TRBV10-3	-	TRBJ1-2	16	TGTGCCATCAGTGAGTCGAACGTCAGGGGATACTATGGCTACACCTTC	CAISESNVRGYYGYTF
-	TRBV9	-	TRBJ1-2	14	TGTGCCAGCAGCCCACTGGGGCTGAACTATGGCTACACCTTC	CASSPLGLNYGYTF
-	TRBV7-9	-	TRBJ2-1	11	TGTGCCAGCAGCACGGGACTTGAGCAGTTCTTC	CASSTGLEQFF
TRBD2	TRBV29-1	-	TRBJ2-7	14	TGCAGCGTTGGGGGGAGGGCCAGCCCCTACGAGCAGTACTTC	CSVGGRASPYEQYF
TRBD2	TRBV4-2	-	TRBJ2-3	17	TGTGCCAGCAGCGATGGACTAGCGGGAGGCAGCACAGATACGCAGTATTTT	CASSDGLAGGSTDTQYF
TRBD2	TRBV5-6	-	TRBJ2-1	14	TGTGCCAGCAGCTTGGGTAGCGGGTCGGGTGAGCAGTTCTTC	CASSLGSGSGEQFF
TRBD1	TRBV5-1	once	TRBJ2-2	19	TGCGCCAGCAGCCCGATACCGGGACAGGGAGGCATCAACACCGGGGAGCTGTTTTTT	CASSPIPGQGGINTGELFF
TRBD1	TRBV5-1	-	TRBJ1-1	15	TGCGCCAGCAGCTTGCAGACAGGGGGCAACACTGAAGCTTTCTTT	CASSLQTGGNTEAFF
TRBD1	TRBV5-4	-	TRBJ1-3	14	TGTGCCAGCAGCTCACAGGGGGGTGGAAACACCATATATTTT	CASSSQGGGNTIYF
-	TRBV9	-	TRBJ2-1	16	TGTGCCAGCAGCGAGAGCACAGGGACGTACTACAATGAGCAGTTCTTC	CASSESTGTYYNEQFF
TRBD1	TRBV28	-	TRBJ2-1	17	TGTGCCAGCAGTACCGCCGGAAAGCGGTACCCAGGGGGCGAGCAGTTCTTC	CASSTAGKRYPGGEQFF
-	TRBV6-6	-	TRBJ1-3	16	TGTGCCAGCATTCGATCAGGGGCCTCATCTGGAAACACCATATATTTT	CASIRSGASSGNTIYF
-	TRBV10-3	-	TRBJ2-7	13	TGTGCCATCAGTTGGACAGAGACCTACGAGCAGTACTTC	CAISWTETYEQYF
-	TRBV2	-	TRBJ2-2	11	TGTGCCAGCAGTGCATCCGGGGAGCTGTTTTTT	CASSASGELFF
-	TRBV2	-	TRBJ1-1	10	TGTGCCAGCAGTCCCCCCGGGATAACCTTT	CASSPPGITF
-	TRBV29-1	-	TRBJ1-1	15	TGCAGCGTTGAAGGGGGTGGGGACTCGAACACTGAAGCTTTCTTT	CSVEGGGDSNTEAFF
TRBD2	TRBV29-1	-	TRBJ2-7	15	TGCAGCGTTGAGGGGTCCGGACTAGCGGCCTACGAGCAGTACTTC	CSVEGSGLAAYEQYF
-	TRBV18	-	TRBJ1-3	15	TGTGCCAGCTCACCACCTACGGGGAAAGGAAACACCATATATTTT	CASSPPTGKGNTIYF
-	TRBV15	-	TRBJ1-2	14	TGTGCCACCAGCAGCCCCGGACAGTCCTATGGCTACACCTTC	CATSSPGQSYGYTF
TRBD2	TRBV6-5	-	TRBJ2-1	15	TGTGCCAGCAGTCCAATACCGGGACTAGTCAATGAGCAGTTCTTC	CASSPIPGLVNEQFF
-	TRBV7-8	-	TRBJ2-7	14	TGTGCCAGCAGCTTAGGGCCCGAAATCTACGAGCAGTACTTC	CASSLGPEIYEQYF
-	TRBV5-1	-	TRBJ2-7	15	TGCGCCAGCAGCCTGGGACTTCCAGGGATATACGAGCAGTACTTC	CASSLGLPGIYEQYF
-	TRBV7-3	-	TRBJ2-7	13	TGTGCCAGCAGCGCGGGATGGAGGGACGAGCAGTACTTC	CASSAGWRDEQYF
-	TRBV7-2	-	TRBJ1-2	14	TGTGCCAGCAGCTTAGGGGCCGGGAACTATGGCTACACCTTC	CASSLGAGNYGYTF
-	TRBV25-1	-	TRBJ2-1	12	TGTGCCAGCAGTGAATTACTCAATGAGCAGTTCTTC	CASSELLNEQFF
TRBD2	TRBV28	-	TRBJ2-1	15	TGTGCCAGCAGTTTACGACTAGCGGGAACAAATGAGCAGTTCTTC	CASSLRLAGTNEQFF
-	TRBV11-3	-	TRBJ2-2	10	TGTGCCAGCAGGAACGGGGAGCTGTTTTTT	CASRNGELFF
TRBD2	TRBV27	-	TRBJ2-1	18	TGTGCCAGCAGTTTCGGGACTAGCGGTAGTAGCTCCTACAATGAGCAGTTCTTC	CASSFGTSGSSSYNEQFF
-	TRBV10-2	-	TRBJ1-1	12	TGCGCCAGCGGAGACGGATACACTGAAGCTTTCTTT	CASGDGYTEAFF
-	TRBV29-1	few	TRBJ1-5	13	TGCAGCGTCGGGGACACCAGCAATCAGCCCCAGCATTTT	CSVGDTSNQPQHF
-	TRBV29-1	few	TRBJ1-1	13	TGCTCAAGTAGCGGGGGGCAGGACACTGAAGCTTTCTTT	CSSSGGQDTEAFF
-	TRBV5-1	-	TRBJ2-1	15	TGCGCCAGCAGCTTGGTGCGGGGGCTTTACAATGAGCAGTTCTTC	CASSLVRGLYNEQFF
-	TRBV23-1	-	TRBJ2-2	15	TGCGCCAGCAAAACTTGTCGCTCGAACACCGGGGAGCTGTTTTTT	CASKTCRSNTGELFF
-	TRBV28	-	TRBJ2-2	14	TGTGCCAGCGTACCCAGCGGGAACACCGGGGAGCTGTTTTTT	CASVPSGNTGELFF
TRBD1	TRBV27	-	TRBJ2-3	15	TGTGCCAGCAGTCCGTACAGGGGAGAAAGAGATACGCAGTATTTT	CASSPYRGERDTQYF
TRBD1	TRBV4-3	-	TRBJ2-3	16	TGCGCCAGCAGCCAAGAGGACAGGTCGAGGACAGATACGCAGTATTTT	CASSQEDRSRTDTQYF
TRBD1	TRBV28	-	TRBJ2-3	14	TGTGCCAGCGGAGAACGACAGGGGGGGGATACGCAGTATTTT	CASGERQGGDTQYF
TRBD1	TRBV7-2	-	TRBJ2-1	14	TGTGCCAGCAGCCCGCGGACAGGGGGGAATGAGCAGTTCTTC	CASSPRTGGNEQFF
-	TRBV4-1	once	TRBJ1-2	14	TGCGCCAGCAGCCTCCCTGGAGGGGAGGGTGGCTACACCTTC	CASSLPGGEGGYTF
TRBD2	TRBV5-8	-	TRBJ2-3	15	TGTGCCAGCAGCGCTAGCGGAGGGGTGGCAGATACGCAGTATTTT	CASSASGGVADTQYF
TRBD1	TRBV7-9	-	TRBJ2-5	15	TGTGCCAGCAGCCTAGACAGGGGACCCCAAGAGACCCAGTACTTC	CASSLDRGPQETQYF
TRBD2	TRBV5-6	once	TRBJ2-7	16	TGTGCCAGCAGCTCCCCCGAGGGGCCCACTAGCGGGGAGCAGTACTTC	CASSSPEGPTSGEQYF